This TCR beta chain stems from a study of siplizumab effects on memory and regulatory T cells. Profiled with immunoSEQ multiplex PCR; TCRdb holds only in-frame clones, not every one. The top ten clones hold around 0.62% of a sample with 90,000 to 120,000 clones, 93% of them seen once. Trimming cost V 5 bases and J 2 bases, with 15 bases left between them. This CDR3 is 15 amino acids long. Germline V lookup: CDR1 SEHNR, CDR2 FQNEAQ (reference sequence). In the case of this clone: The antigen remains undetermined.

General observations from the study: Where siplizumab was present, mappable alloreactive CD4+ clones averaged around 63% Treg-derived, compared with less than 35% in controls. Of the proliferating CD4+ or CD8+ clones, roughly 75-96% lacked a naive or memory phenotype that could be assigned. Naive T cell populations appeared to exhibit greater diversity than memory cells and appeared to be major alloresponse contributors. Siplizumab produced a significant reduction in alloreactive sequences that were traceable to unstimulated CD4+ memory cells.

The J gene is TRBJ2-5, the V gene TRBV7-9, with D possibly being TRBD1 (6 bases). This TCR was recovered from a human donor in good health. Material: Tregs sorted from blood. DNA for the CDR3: TGTGCCAGCAGCAGCAGACAGGCCCCTCAAGAGACCCAGTACTTC. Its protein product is CASSSRQAPQETQYF.